The 17 T cell receptor beta chains below all came from one sample that was sequenced in a study of cytomegalovirus exposure and HLA in healthy donors. This table comes from immunoSEQ multiplex PCR, and its TCRdb copy is limited to in-frame clones, with some not included. Found here are about 150,000 clones, 86% of them singletons; the top ten hold about a fifth. The sample consisted of PBMCs. The receptors were sampled from a young man in good health and CMV-seropositive.

This chain connects TRBV12-5 to TRBJ1-4, with a weak D call TRBD1 (5 bases). CDR1 is LGHNT, CDR2 FRNRAP, per germline. Trimming stripped 7 bases from V and 6 bases from J, with 18 bases between. This CDR3 is built from 15 residues. CDR3 protein: CASAPPGGRYEKLFF. The CDR3 DNA sequence: TGTGCTAGTGCCCCACCGGGGGGACGATATGAAAAACTGTTTTTT. Complete variable domain (other parts from reference TRBV12-5 and TRBJ1-4): DARVTQTPRHKVTEMGQEVTMRCQPILGHNTVFWYRQTMMQGLELLAYFRNRAPLDDSGMPKDRFSAEMPDATLATLKIQPSEPRDSAVYFCASAPPGGRYEKLFFGSGTQLSVL.

CDR3 in DNA: TGTGCCAGCAGTGCCAGGCGTCTAGCATATAGCAATGAGCAGTTCTTC. Protein sequence: CASSARRLAYSNEQFF. The chain has TRBV25-1 and TRBJ2-1, with a tentative D call TRBD2 (5 bases). The CDR3 runs 16 residues. V was clipped by 4 bases and J by 6 bases, with 19 bases between them. Germline assignment: CDR1 MGHDK and CDR2 SYGVNS.

The rearrangement uses TRBV7-8 and TRBJ2-7; 7 bases align to TRBD1. V was pared by 6 bases and J by 2 bases, with 1 base of the junction left unmatched. There are 12 residues in the CDR3. Germline V gives CDR1 SGHVS, CDR2 FQNEAQ. The CDR3 region is CASRGTAYEQYF. The DNA of the CDR3 is TGTGCCAGCAGGGGGACAGCCTACGAGCAGTACTTC. The whole variable domain, filled in from reference TRBV7-8 and TRBJ2-7, reads GAGVSQSPRYKVAKRGQDVALRCDPISGHVSLFWYQQALGQGPEFLTYFQNEAQLDKSGLPSDRFFAERPEGSVSTLKIQRTQQEDSAVYLCASRGTAYEQYFGPGTRLTVT.

The chain carries TRBV7-9 and TRBJ1-3; D not resolved. The length of the CDR3 is 17 residues. Germline V gene lookup returns CDR1 SEHNR and CDR2 FQNEAQ (reference sequence). V lost 4 bases to trimming and J lost 0 bases, with 16 bases between them. The CDR3 bases are TGTGCCAGCAGCTCCCGACGGGTCAGTTCCTCTGGAAACACCATATATTTT. This sequence encodes CASSSRRVSSSGNTIYF.

The chain has TRBV21-1 and TRBJ2-7; the table's D call, TRBD2, has no DNA check behind it. TRBV21-1 is labeled a pseudogene. The CDR3 loop spans 18 amino acids. CDR3 sequence: CASSKAPEGGKSSYEQYF. CDR3 nucleotide sequence: TGTGCCAGCAGCAAAGCGCCTGAAGGAGGGAAGAGCTCCTACGAGCAGTACTTC.

The J gene is TRBJ2-7, the V gene TRBV11-2; the D gene is possibly TRBD1 (5 bases). V lost 6 bases and J 5 bases, leaving 20 bases between the germline ends. The germline V gene has CDR1 SGHAT and CDR2 FQNNGV. The CDR3 has 15 residues. CDR3 nucleotide sequence: TGTGCCAGCAGGTCCTTATCCAGGGATGGAAACGAGCAGTACTTC. Protein sequence: CASRSLSRDGNEQYF.

The chain links TRBV7-2 to TRBJ2-1, with 9 nucleotides matching TRBD1. This CDR3 is 15 amino acids long. V was clipped by 4 bases and J by 10 bases; unmatched bases: 11. Germline values: CDR1 SGHTA, CDR2 FQGNSA. In nucleotides, the CDR3 is TGTGCCAGCAGCTCTGTCCCGGGACAGGGTAGGGAGCAGTTCTTC. Encoded protein: CASSSVPGQGREQFF.

CDR3 in amino acids: CANSGGGNGYTF. CDR3 sequence (DNA): TGTGCCAACTCCGGGGGGGGAAATGGCTACACCTTC. The chain couples TRBV5-4 to TRBJ1-2; tentatively, D is TRBD1 (5 bases). The CDR3 has 12 residues. V gave up 9 bases and J gave up 6 bases, with 15 bases separating them. Germline lookup yields CDR1 SGHNT and CDR2 YYREEE (reference sequence).

V gene TRBV7-2 combines with J gene TRBJ1-2; D gene uncertain. V lost 5 bases and J lost 8, with 15 bases in between. The germline V gene encodes CDR1 SGHTA and CDR2 FQGNSA. The CDR3 has 13 amino acids. The CDR3 is CASSRGPVGGYTF. CDR3 sequence (DNA): TGTGCCAGCAGCCGAGGTCCTGTCGGGGGCTACACCTTC.

This clone appeared a few times. The chain uses TRBV7-9 and TRBJ1-1, with D unresolved. The length of the CDR3 is 12 residues. In germline, CDR1 is SEHNR, CDR2 FQNEAQ (reference sequence). Between the trimmed V and J ends, which lost 5 bases and 5 bases, there was a span of 9 bases. The CDR3 DNA reads as TGTGCCAGCAGCCGTCTGCGGACTGAAGCTTTCTTT. As protein: CASSRLRTEAFF.

V is TRBV7-2 and J is TRBJ2-7, with TRBD2 identical over 10 bases. Germline CDR1 is SGHTA and CDR2 is FQGNSA. The length of the CDR3 is 14 residues. Trimming cost V 6 bases and J 4 bases; bases outside gene matches: 6. The DNA of the CDR3 is TGTGCCAGCAGTTCATCTAGCGGGAGTTACGAGCAGTACTTC. This sequence encodes CASSSSSGSYEQYF.

This chain links TRBV7-8 with TRBJ1-2; the D gene is possibly TRBD1 (5 bases). The V gene lost 5 bases and the J gene lost 4 bases, with 14 bases spanning the gap. Looked up from germline, CDR1 is SGHVS and CDR2 is FQNEAQ. The CDR3 loop spans 14 amino acids. Written as DNA, the CDR3 is TGTGCCAGCAGCACAGGAGCTTCCCGCTATGGCTACACCTTC. Translation: CASSTGASRYGYTF. The full variable domain, its missing parts supplied by reference TRBV7-8 and TRBJ1-2, is GAGVSQSPRYKVAKRGQDVALRCDPISGHVSLFWYQQALGQGPEFLTYFQNEAQLDKSGLPSDRFFAERPEGSVSTLKIQRTQQEDSAVYLCASSTGASRYGYTFGSGTRLTVV.

V usage is TRBV7-9 and J usage is TRBJ2-7, with 11 nucleotides matching TRBD2. Germline CDR1 SEHNR, CDR2 FQNEAQ (reference sequence). The length of the CDR3 is 17 residues. J gave up 2 bases and V 0 bases, and 6 bases lay outside the gene matches. CDR3 region: CASSLARGSGGAYEQYF. CDR3 bases: TGTGCCAGCAGCTTAGCCCGTGGTAGCGGGGGGGCCTACGAGCAGTACTTC. Using reference TRBV7-9 and TRBJ2-7 for the parts outside the CDR3, the full variable domain is DTGVSQNPRHKITKRGQNVTFRCDPISEHNRLYWYRQTLGQGPEFLTYFQNEAQLEKSRLLSDRFSAERPKGSFSTLEIQRTEQGDSAMYLCASSLARGSGGAYEQYFGPGTRLTVT.

The CDR3, as DNA: TGTGCCAGCAGCCCGAAGGGGTCCTACAATGAGCAGTTCTTC. Encoded protein: CASSPKGSYNEQFF. This chain joins TRBV7-2 and TRBJ2-1, with D possibly TRBD1 on 5 matching bases. V lost 5 bases and J lost 1, with 9 bases in between. The germline CDR1 and CDR2 sequences are SGHTA and FQGNSA. The CDR3 totals 14 residues.

The chain employs TRBV7-2 and TRBJ2-3; 10 bases align to TRBD2. With V trimmed by 6 bases and J by 3 bases, 3 bases remained unmatched. The CDR3 spans 14 residues. The germline V gene has CDR1 SGHTA and CDR2 FQGNSA. CDR3 nucleotide sequence: TGTGCCAGCAGAGCGGGGGGGTTGACAGATACGCAGTATTTT. Its translation is CASRAGGLTDTQYF. The full variable domain, with the rest looked up from reference TRBV7-2 and TRBJ2-3, is GAGVSQSPSNKVTEKGKDVELRCDPISGHTALYWYRQSLGQGLEFLIYFQGNSAPDKSGLPSDRFSAERTGGSVSTLTIQRTQQEDSAVYLCASRAGGLTDTQYFGPGTRLTVL.

The chain links TRBV5-1 to TRBJ2-7, with 7 bases aligning to TRBD1. The CDR3 is 14 residues long. The germline CDR1 and CDR2 sequences are SGHRS and YFSETQ. Trimming took 4 bases from V and 0 from J; bases not matched to a gene: 4. The CDR3 DNA is TGCGCCAGCAGCCTGGGACAGTTCTCCTACGAGCAGTACTTC. Its protein is CASSLGQFSYEQYF.

The rearrangement joins TRBV12-5 to TRBJ1-6; perhaps TRBD1 as D (5 bases). The CDR3 covers 12 residues. Looked up from germline, CDR1 is LGHNT and CDR2 is FRNRAP. Trimming shortened V by 7 bases and J by 7 bases, and 8 bases separated the two germline ends. The CDR3 spells CASAPGNSPLHF. CDR3 nucleotide sequence: TGTGCTAGTGCTCCAGGGAATTCACCCCTCCACTTT.